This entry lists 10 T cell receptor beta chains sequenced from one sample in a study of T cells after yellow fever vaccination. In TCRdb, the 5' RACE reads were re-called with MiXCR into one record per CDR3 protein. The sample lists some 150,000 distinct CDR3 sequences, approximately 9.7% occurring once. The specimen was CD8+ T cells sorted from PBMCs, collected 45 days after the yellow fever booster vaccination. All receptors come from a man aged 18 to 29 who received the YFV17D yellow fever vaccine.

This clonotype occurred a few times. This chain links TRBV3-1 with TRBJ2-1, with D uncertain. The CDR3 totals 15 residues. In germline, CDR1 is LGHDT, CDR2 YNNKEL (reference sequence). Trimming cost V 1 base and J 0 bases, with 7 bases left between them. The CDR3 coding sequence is TGTGCCAGCAGCCAAGGGGGATTCTCCTACAATGAGCAGTTCTTC. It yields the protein CASSQGGFSYNEQFF.

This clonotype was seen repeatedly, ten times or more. CDR3 nucleotides: TGTGCCAGTAGTGGGGAGGGCTGGACTGAAGCTTTCTTT. Its translation: CASSGEGWTEAFF. The genes are TRBV19 and TRBJ1-1; no firm D call. Germline CDR1 LNHDA, CDR2 SQIVND (reference sequence). CDR3 size: 13 residues. Trimming left V 5 bases short and J 5 bases short, with 12 bases between.

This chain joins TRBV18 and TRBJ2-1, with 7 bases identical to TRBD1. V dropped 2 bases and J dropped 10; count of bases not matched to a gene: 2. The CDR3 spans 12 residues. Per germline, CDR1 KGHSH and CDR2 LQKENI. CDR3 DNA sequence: TGTGCCAGCTCACCAGGGACAGCCGAGCAGTTCTTC. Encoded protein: CASSPGTAEQFF. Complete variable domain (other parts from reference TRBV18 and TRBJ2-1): NAGVMQNPRHLVRRRGQEARLRCSPMKGHSHVYWYRQLPEEGLKFMVYLQKENIIDESGMPKERFSAEFPKEGPSILRIQQVVRGDSAAYFCASSPGTAEQFFGPGTRLTVL.

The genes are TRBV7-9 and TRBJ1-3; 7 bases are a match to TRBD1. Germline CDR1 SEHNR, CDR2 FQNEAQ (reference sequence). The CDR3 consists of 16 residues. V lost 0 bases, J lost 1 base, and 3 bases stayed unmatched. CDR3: CASSLARQGSGNTIYF. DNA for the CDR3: TGTGCCAGCAGCTTAGCGCGACAGGGTTCTGGAAACACCATATATTTT.

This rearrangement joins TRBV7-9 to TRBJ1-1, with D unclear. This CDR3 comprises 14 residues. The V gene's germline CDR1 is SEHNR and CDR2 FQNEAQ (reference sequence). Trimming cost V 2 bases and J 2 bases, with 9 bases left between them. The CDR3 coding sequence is TGTGCCAGCAGCTTACTGGCTGACAACACTGAAGCTTTCTTT. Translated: CASSLLADNTEAFF. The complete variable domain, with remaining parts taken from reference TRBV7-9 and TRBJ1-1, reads DTGVSQNPRHKITKRGQNVTFRCDPISEHNRLYWYRQTLGQGPEFLTYFQNEAQLEKSRLLSDRFSAERPKGSFSTLEIQRTEQGDSAMYLCASSLLADNTEAFFGQGTRLTVV.

The CDR3 sequence is CASSVPGPELSDTQYF. The CDR3 DNA reads TGTGCCAGCAGCGTCCCGGGTCCGGAACTTAGTGATACGCAGTATTTT. The J gene is TRBJ2-3, the V gene TRBV12-3 or TRBV12-4; D unclear. This CDR3 has 16 residues. Trimming pared 6 bases from V and 6 bases from J, leaving 22 bases between.

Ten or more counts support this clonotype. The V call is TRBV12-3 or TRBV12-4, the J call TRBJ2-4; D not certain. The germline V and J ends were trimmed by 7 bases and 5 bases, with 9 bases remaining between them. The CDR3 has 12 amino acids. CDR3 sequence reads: CASTGGENIQYF. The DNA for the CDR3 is TGTGCCAGCACCGGTGGGGAAAACATTCAGTACTTC.

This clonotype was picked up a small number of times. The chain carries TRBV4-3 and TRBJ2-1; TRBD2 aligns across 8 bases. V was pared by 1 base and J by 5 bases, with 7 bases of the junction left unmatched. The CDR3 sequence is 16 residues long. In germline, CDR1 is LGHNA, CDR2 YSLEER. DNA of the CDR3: TGCGCCAGCAGCCAAGGGATAGCGGGGCCCCACAATGAGCAGTTCTTC. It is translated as CASSQGIAGPHNEQFF.

The CDR3 sequence is CASSSRLSGANVLTF. In DNA, the CDR3 is TGTGCCAGCAGCTCCCGACTCTCTGGGGCCAACGTCCTGACTTTC. The rearrangement links TRBV4-2 to TRBJ2-6; D gene uncertain. CDR1 LGHNA and CDR2 YNFKEQ come from the germline V gene. The CDR3 is 15 residues long. V gave up 5 bases and J gave up 0 bases, with 8 bases separating them.

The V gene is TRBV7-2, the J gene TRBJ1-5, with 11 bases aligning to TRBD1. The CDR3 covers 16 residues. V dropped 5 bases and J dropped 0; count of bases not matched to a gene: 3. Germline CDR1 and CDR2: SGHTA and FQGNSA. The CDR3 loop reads CASSRTGGYSNQPQHF. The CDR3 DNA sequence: TGTGCCAGCAGCCGGACAGGGGGCTATAGCAATCAGCCCCAGCATTTT.